Below are 29 T cell receptor beta chains sequenced from a single sample in a study of T cell repertoires in cytomegalovirus infection. MiXCR, run by TCRdb on the reads, gives a single entry per CDR3 protein. In the table there are roughly 230,000 distinct CDR3 sequences, 22% of which are singletons. The specimen sequenced was CD8+ T cells from PBMCs. The receptors were sampled from a human donor in good health (CMV status not recorded). Some clones in this sample may be carry-over from other donors' samples.

The genes are TRBV29-1 and TRBJ2-5; perhaps D is TRBD1 or TRBD2 (5 bases each). Germline CDR1 reads SQVTM; CDR2 reads ANQGSEA. The CDR3 sequence is 14 residues long. The ends were cut back, 8 bases at V and 7 bases at J, with 23 bases in the middle. This CDR3 is CSTESGDGSLTQYF. The CDR3 nucleotides read TGCAGCACTGAGTCCGGGGACGGAAGTTTGACCCAGTACTTC.

This clonotype was found many times. The chain combines TRBV5-6 with TRBJ2-1; D might be TRBD2 (5 bases). Germline V CDR1 and CDR2: SGHDT, YYEEEE. CDR3 length equals 15 residues. V gave up 1 base and J gave up 1 base, with 9 bases separating them. The CDR3 DNA sequence: TGTGCCAGCAGCTTGTCGAGCGGTTCCTACAATGAGCAGTTCTTC. Encoded protein: CASSLSSGSYNEQFF.

This chain links TRBV20-1 with TRBJ2-1, with a tentative D call TRBD1 (6 bases). The CDR3 has 15 amino acids. V lost 0 bases and J 10 bases, leaving 19 bases between the germline ends. Germline V gene sequence: CDR1 DFQATT, CDR2 SNEGSKA (reference sequence). Here the CDR3 reads CSARDNPLGAREQFF. CDR3 sequence (DNA): TGCAGTGCTAGAGATAATCCTCTGGGGGCTAGGGAGCAGTTCTTC.

This clonotype was seen a handful of times. The genes are TRBV10-3 and TRBJ2-1; 8 nucleotides agree with TRBD2. Trimming removed 0 bases from V and 10 bases from J; junction bases left unmatched: 5. The CDR3 contains 14 residues. Germline loops: CDR1 ENHRY, CDR2 SYGVKD. The CDR3: CAISESGTRWEQFF. The DNA for the CDR3 is TGTGCCATCAGTGAGTCTGGGACTAGATGGGAGCAGTTCTTC.

This clonotype has at least ten counts. V is TRBV28 and J is TRBJ2-7; either TRBD1 or TRBD2 may fit D (5 bases each). The germline CDR1 and CDR2 sequences are MDHEN and SYDVKM. The V and J ends lost 7 bases and 2 bases respectively, with 15 bases between them. The length of the CDR3 is 14 residues. CDR3 in DNA: TGTGCCAGCATTAAACGGGGCTACCCCTACGAGCAGTACTTC. This gives the protein CASIKRGYPYEQYF.

The CDR3 DNA is TGTGCCAGCAGTTATTTTAACTCCTACGAGCAGTACTTC. The encoded protein is CASSYFNSYEQYF. The V gene is TRBV6-5, the J gene TRBJ2-7, with D uncertain. Germline CDR1 reads MNHEY; CDR2 reads SVGAGI. V lost 3 bases, J lost 0 bases, and 6 bases lay in between. This CDR3 is built from 13 residues.

This chain connects TRBV9 to TRBJ2-6; perhaps TRBD2 as D (6 bases). V lost 4 bases, J lost 0 bases, and 14 bases lay in between. This CDR3 has 17 residues. CDR1 SGDLS and CDR2 YYNGEE come from the germline V gene. As DNA, the CDR3 is TGTGCCAGCAGCTCTGGGGGGTCGGTCTCTGGGGCCAACGTCCTGACTTTC. Its protein is CASSSGGSVSGANVLTF. Filled out from reference TRBV9 and TRBJ2-6, the complete variable domain reads DSGVTQTPKHLITATGQRVTLRCSPRSGDLSVYWYQQSLDQGLQFLIQYYNGEERAKGNILERFSAQQFPDLHSELNLSSLELGDSALYFCASSSGGSVSGANVLTFGAGSRLTVL.

This chain uses TRBV7-9 with TRBJ2-7, with TRBD1 identical over 8 bases. The CDR3 sequence is 15 residues long. With V trimmed by 5 bases and J by 7 bases, 13 bases remained unmatched. Germline V gives CDR1 SEHNR, CDR2 FQNEAQ (reference sequence). Here the CDR3 DNA reads TGTGCCAGCAGCGGGTACGGACAGGGTTGGGGGGAGCAGTACTTC. Translating gives CASSGYGQGWGEQYF.

This clonotype has more than one count but fewer than ten. The genes are TRBV12-3 or TRBV12-4 and TRBJ1-1; the D is unclear. This CDR3 has 12 amino acids. The V end was cut by 7 bases, the J end by 1 base, with 7 bases between. This chain's CDR3 is CASTGSNTEAFF. As DNA, the CDR3 is TGTGCCAGCACCGGTTCGAACACTGAAGCTTTCTTT.

The table lists this clonotype with many counts. The chain uses TRBV7-8 and TRBJ2-5; the match to TRBD1 covers 11 bases. Germline CDR1 and CDR2: SGHVS and FQNEAQ. J gave up 3 bases and V 1 base, and 4 bases lay outside the gene matches. The CDR3 contains 16 residues. CDR3 sequence: CASSLEGGQGEETQYF. In DNA, the CDR3 is TGTGCCAGCAGCTTAGAGGGGGGACAGGGGGAAGAGACCCAGTACTTC.

This clonotype was seen more than once but under ten times. The rearrangement uses TRBV7-2 and TRBJ2-3; TRBD2 is a possible D gene (7 bases). Germline loops: CDR1 SGHTA, CDR2 FQGNSA. V lost 6 bases and J 2 bases, leaving 15 bases between the germline ends. There are 15 residues in the CDR3. The CDR3 region has the DNA TGTGCCAGCAGTCCCTGGGGGGGGCTCACAGATACGCAGTATTTT. It translates to CASSPWGGLTDTQYF.

This clonotype has a handful of counts. The chain employs TRBV13 and TRBJ2-7, with TRBD2 as a possible D gene (7 bases). The V end lost 2 bases, the J end lost 0 bases, and 11 bases lay between the germline ends. The CDR3 consists of 15 residues. The germline V gene encodes CDR1 PRHDT and CDR2 FYEKMQ (reference sequence). The CDR3 reads CASSLSRGASYEQYF. CDR3 nucleotide sequence: TGTGCCAGCAGCTTATCCCGGGGGGCCTCCTACGAGCAGTACTTC.

V and J are TRBV13 and TRBJ1-2; D gene unclear. The CDR3 extends over 15 amino acids. Germline values: CDR1 PRHDT, CDR2 FYEKMQ (reference sequence). V lost 1 base and J lost 0, with 9 bases in between. CDR3 residues: CASSLAALANYGYTF. DNA of the CDR3: TGTGCCAGCAGCTTAGCGGCTCTAGCTAACTATGGCTACACCTTC.

This clonotype has only a few counts. This chain uses TRBV4-1 with TRBJ1-1, with D perhaps matching TRBD1 (6 bases). CDR1 and CDR2 from the germline V gene are MGHRA and YSYEKL. V was clipped by 4 bases and J by 3 bases, with 9 bases between them. The length of the CDR3 is 13 residues. The CDR3 coding sequence is TGCGCCAGCAGCCCAGGGGACGACACTGAAGCTTTCTTT. This codes for CASSPGDDTEAFF.

V gene TRBV28 combines with J gene TRBJ2-5; D gene ambiguous. The CDR3 consists of 15 residues. Germline V gene lookup returns CDR1 MDHEN and CDR2 SYDVKM. V lost 2 bases, J lost 2 bases, and 12 bases lay in between. The CDR3 reads CASSLGLGPQETQYF. The CDR3 DNA sequence: TGTGCCAGCAGTTTAGGGCTAGGACCTCAAGAGACCCAGTACTTC.

This clonotype was picked up many times. The chain employs TRBV7-2 and TRBJ2-2, with TRBD2 identical over 13 bases. Per germline, CDR1 SGHTA and CDR2 FQGNSA. The CDR3 is made up of 15 amino acids. Trimming removed 6 bases from V and 6 bases from J; junction bases left unmatched: 4. The CDR3 here is CASSLLAGGPGELFF. DNA for the CDR3: TGTGCCAGCAGTCTACTAGCGGGGGGGCCCGGGGAGCTGTTTTTT.

This clonotype appeared a few times. The chain is built from TRBV10-3 and TRBJ1-2, with a weak D call TRBD1 (5 bases). V lost 3 bases and J lost 4, with 9 bases in between. Germline CDR1 reads ENHRY; CDR2 reads SYGVKD. The CDR3 is 13 residues long. CDR3 in amino acids: CAISEPGLYGYTF. The CDR3 DNA reads as TGTGCCATCAGTGAACCAGGGCTCTATGGCTACACCTTC.

V usage is TRBV6-5 and J usage is TRBJ1-1; the D gene is possibly TRBD1 (5 bases). Germline V gene lookup returns CDR1 MNHEY and CDR2 SVGAGI. There are 13 residues in the CDR3. The V and J ends lost 6 bases and 11 bases respectively, with 19 bases between them. The CDR3: CASSHSGAREAFF. CDR3 in DNA: TGTGCCAGCAGCCACTCCGGGGCCAGGGAGGCTTTCTTT.

The V gene is TRBV11-2, the J gene TRBJ2-1; 9 bases map to TRBD1. V trimming: 4 bases; J trimming: 7 bases; junction bases outside the gene matches: 5. The germline CDR1 and CDR2 sequences are SGHAT and FQNNGV. The CDR3 loop spans 14 amino acids. CDR3 DNA: TGTGCCAGCAGCTACCGGGACAGGGAAAATGAGCAGTTCTTC. This gives the protein CASSYRDRENEQFF.

This clonotype appeared a few times. This chain joins TRBV29-1 and TRBJ2-7; 10 bases match TRBD1. J gave up 6 bases and V 1 base, and 3 bases lay outside the gene matches. This CDR3 region has 13 residues. In germline, CDR1 is SQVTM, CDR2 ANQGSEA. CDR3 region: CSVEGDRGVEQYF. CDR3 in DNA: TGCAGCGTTGAAGGGGACAGGGGCGTCGAGCAGTACTTC.

This clonotype was observed a handful of times. The chain is built from TRBV29-1 and TRBJ1-1; TRBD1 is a possible D gene (6 bases). This CDR3 is built from 12 residues. V shed 5 bases and J shed 7 bases, with 14 bases lying between them. In germline, CDR1 is SQVTM, CDR2 ANQGSEA. As DNA, the CDR3 is TGCAGCGTTCGACCAGGGGACTTTGAAGCTTTCTTT. Translating gives CSVRPGDFEAFF.

This clonotype has ten or more counts. The J gene is TRBJ2-1, the V gene TRBV7-2; D is tentatively TRBD1 or TRBD2 (5 bases each). CDR1 and CDR2 from the germline V gene are SGHTA and FQGNSA. This CDR3 has 13 residues. V lost 4 bases to trimming and J lost 7 bases, with 11 bases between them. CDR3 bases: TGTGCCAGCAGCTCGGGATGGGGGAATGAGCAGTTCTTC. Its protein product is CASSSGWGNEQFF. Looking up the rest from reference TRBV7-2 and TRBJ2-1 gives the full variable domain: GAGVSQSPSNKVTEKGKDVELRCDPISGHTALYWYRQSLGQGLEFLIYFQGNSAPDKSGLPSDRFSAERTGGSVSTLTIQRTQQEDSAVYLCASSSGWGNEQFFGPGTRLTVL.

This clonotype was found a few times. The rearrangement links TRBV20-1 to TRBJ1-1, with D uncertain. V was pared by 4 bases and J by 6 bases, with 12 bases between. Per the germline V gene, CDR1 is DFQATT and CDR2 is SNEGSKA (reference sequence). The CDR3 consists of 12 residues. This chain's CDR3 is CSATRVIPEAFF. The DNA of the CDR3 is TGCAGTGCTACGAGGGTTATACCTGAAGCTTTCTTT.

This clonotype has a count of ten or more. The genes are TRBV7-6 and TRBJ1-2; TRBD1 matches 9 bases. The CDR3 totals 16 residues. V trimming: 3 bases; J trimming: 0 bases; junction bases outside the gene matches: 5. Germline V gene lookup returns CDR1 SGHVS and CDR2 FNYEAQ. The CDR3, as DNA: TGTGCCAGCAGCTTGGGACAGGGACTAGCTAACTATGGCTACACCTTC. Protein sequence: CASSLGQGLANYGYTF.

This clonotype came up a few times. CDR3: CASSFGDYNEQFF. Here the CDR3 DNA reads TGTGCCAGCAGTTTCGGGGACTACAATGAGCAGTTCTTC. The chain is built from TRBV12-3 or TRBV12-4 and TRBJ2-1; maybe TRBD2 (5 bases). The CDR3 is 13 residues long. V dropped 3 bases and J dropped 3 bases, with 6 bases sitting between them.

Only a few counts were recorded for this clonotype. The chain carries TRBV2 and TRBJ1-1; possibly TRBD1 for D (5 bases). CDR1 and CDR2 (germline): SNHLY, FYNNEI. CDR3 size: 12 residues. V lost 11 bases and J 11 bases, leaving 21 bases between the germline ends. CDR3 in amino acids: CAGTPEGLRAFF. The DNA for the CDR3 is TGTGCCGGCACCCCAGAGGGGCTACGGGCTTTCTTT.

The chain combines TRBV24-1 with TRBJ2-1, with 7 nucleotides matching TRBD2. Germline values: CDR1 KGHDR, CDR2 SFDVKD. The CDR3 covers 12 residues. With V trimmed by 5 bases and J by 9 bases, 3 bases remained unmatched. CDR3 nucleotide sequence: TGTGCCACCAGTGGGGGGGGGGGTGAGCAGTTCTTC. This codes for CATSGGGGEQFF.

This clonotype was seen more than once but under ten times. The chain uses TRBV6-5 and TRBJ2-5; 9 nucleotides match TRBD1. Germline CDR1 and CDR2: MNHEY and SVGAGI. V was pared by 2 bases and J by 2 bases, with 3 bases of the junction left unmatched. This CDR3 has 15 amino acids. In DNA, the CDR3 is TGTGCCAGCAGTTACACAGGGGGCGGGCAAGAGACCCAGTACTTC. It encodes CASSYTGGGQETQYF.

The CDR3 nucleotides are TGTGCCAGCAGTGGAGCGGGGGGACCGAGCACAGATACGCAGTATTTT. This encodes CASSGAGGPSTDTQYF. The chain joins TRBV2 to TRBJ2-3, with 9 bases fitting TRBD2. CDR1 SNHLY and CDR2 FYNNEI come from the germline V gene. V trimming: 4 bases; J trimming: 0 bases; junction bases outside the gene matches: 5. This CDR3 has 16 residues.